The 12 T cell receptor beta chains below were found in one sample sequenced in a study of neurological immune-mediated disorders. TCRdb re-called the 5' RACE reads through MiXCR, storing one row per CDR3 protein. Of approximately 50,000 distinct CDR3 sequences listed, approximately 8.4% were seen once; the top ten hold 1.5% to 2%. As for time point: longitudinal time-point 3. Sequencing was performed on PBMCs. These receptors came from a woman between 35 and 50 years old in good health.

In this sample, this clonotype turned up many times. The rearrangement joins TRBV10-3 to TRBJ2-5, with 7 bases that match TRBD1. Germline values: CDR1 ENHRY, CDR2 SYGVKD. The J segment lost 4 bases and the V segment lost 7 bases, leaving 6 bases of the junction unmatched. The CDR3 has 13 amino acids. The CDR3 loop reads CAIKGSGGETQYF. The CDR3, as DNA: TGTGCCATCAAGGGGTCAGGGGGAGAGACCCAGTACTTC.

In its sample, this clonotype was seen many times. The rearrangement joins TRBV3-1 to TRBJ1-3; D gene ambiguous. Germline V CDR1 and CDR2: LGHDT, YNNKEL (reference sequence). V lost 4 bases and J 3 bases, leaving 13 bases between the germline ends. This CDR3 spans 15 amino acids. The CDR3 region is CASSPRVGYGNTIYF. The CDR3 bases are TGTGCCAGCAGCCCCAGAGTCGGGTATGGAAACACCATATATTTT.

This clonotype occurred many times. The chain joins TRBV7-9 to TRBJ2-7; D unresolved. V was pared by 5 bases and J by 3 bases, with 11 bases between. This CDR3 has 13 residues. Germline V gives CDR1 SEHNR, CDR2 FQNEAQ (reference sequence). The CDR3 coding sequence is TGTGCCAGCAGCACATCCCCTCTCTACGAGCAGTACTTC. Translating gives CASSTSPLYEQYF.

This clonotype was seen many times. The V and J genes are TRBV20-1 and TRBJ1-1; 9 bases fit TRBD1. Trimming at V came to 5 bases and at J to 1 base, leaving 5 bases not matched to a gene. The CDR3 runs to 14 residues. Germline V gene lookup returns CDR1 DFQATT and CDR2 SNEGSKA (reference sequence). CDR3 DNA: TGCAGTGCTTACCCGACAGGGGGGAACACTGAAGCTTTCTTT. Translation: CSAYPTGGNTEAFF.

This clonotype was detected many times. The chain recombines TRBV7-8 with TRBJ1-5; weak D call: TRBD1 (6 bases). The CDR3 has 16 residues. Germline-derived CDR1 and CDR2 are SGHVS and FQNEAQ. V lost 1 base to trimming and J lost 3 bases, with 13 bases between them. CDR3 coding DNA: TGTGCCAGCAGCTTAGGGGCCCCGGGGGCCAATCAGCCCCAGCATTTT. Protein sequence: CASSLGAPGANQPQHF.

This clonotype was seen many times. This rearrangement joins TRBV6-5 to TRBJ2-6, with D perhaps matching TRBD1 or TRBD2 (5 bases each). Germline V gene lookup returns CDR1 MNHEY and CDR2 SVGAGI. Trimming took off 9 bases at V and 0 bases at J, with 12 bases between the two ends. There are 15 residues in the CDR3. CDR3 nucleotides: TGTGCCAGTCGCCGGGGCCACTCTGGGGCCAACGTCCTGACTTTC. Translation gives CASRRGHSGANVLTF.

This clonotype was seen repeatedly, ten times or more. The rearrangement links TRBV12-3 or TRBV12-4 to TRBJ2-7; 9 bases align to TRBD2. The CDR3 length is 15 residues. V shed 4 bases, J shed 2 bases, and the junction held 6 bases outside the gene matches. CDR3 in amino acids: CASSSTSGSTYEQYF. The CDR3 DNA reads TGTGCCAGCAGTTCGACTAGCGGCTCGACCTACGAGCAGTACTTC.

This clonotype was picked up a small number of times. The gene calls are TRBV18 and TRBJ1-3; 7 bases line up with TRBD1. Germline CDR1 KGHSH, CDR2 LQKENI. V trimming: 4 bases; J trimming: 4 bases; junction bases outside the gene matches: 7. This CDR3 is 15 amino acids long. This CDR3 is CASSLTDRAGNTIYF. Written as DNA, the CDR3 is TGTGCCAGCTCACTAACCGACAGGGCCGGAAACACCATATATTTT.

At least ten counts were recorded for this clonotype. This chain links TRBV6-5 with TRBJ2-1; D might be TRBD2 (6 bases). Trimming pared 6 bases from V and 0 bases from J, leaving 12 bases between. The CDR3 is made up of 15 amino acids. Germline lookup yields CDR1 MNHEY and CDR2 SVGAGI. The CDR3 is CASRTRGSSYNEQFF. The DNA for the CDR3 is TGTGCCAGCAGGACTCGGGGGAGCTCCTACAATGAGCAGTTCTTC.

This clonotype was recorded at least ten times. The V call is TRBV10-3, the J call TRBJ1-6; D possibly corresponds to TRBD1 (5 bases). V was trimmed by 0 bases and J by 9 bases, leaving 15 bases between them. The CDR3 runs to 16 residues. From germline, CDR1 is ENHRY and CDR2 SYGVKD. In DNA, the CDR3 is TGTGCCATCAGTGAGTCGCGGCAGGGAGGGTCTTCACCCCTCCACTTT. It specifies CAISESRQGGSSPLHF.

This clonotype was detected a few times. The chain uses TRBV7-8 and TRBJ2-7; weak D call: TRBD1 (5 bases). CDR3 length equals 15 residues. Germline values: CDR1 SGHVS, CDR2 FQNEAQ. The V and J ends lost 3 bases and 0 bases respectively, with 12 bases between them. The CDR3 spells CASSLKGSVSYEQYF. The CDR3 DNA is TGTGCCAGCAGCTTGAAGGGGTCCGTCTCCTACGAGCAGTACTTC. The full variable domain, with the rest looked up from reference TRBV7-8 and TRBJ2-7, is GAGVSQSPRYKVAKRGQDVALRCDPISGHVSLFWYQQALGQGPEFLTYFQNEAQLDKSGLPSDRFFAERPEGSVSTLKIQRTQQEDSAVYLCASSLKGSVSYEQYFGPGTRLTVT.

This clonotype has at least ten counts. The chain is built from TRBV5-6 and TRBJ1-2; D remains unclear. CDR1 is SGHDT and CDR2 is YYEEEE in the germline V gene. There are 15 residues in the CDR3. Trimming pared 1 base from V and 0 bases from J, leaving 10 bases between. CDR3 sequence (DNA): TGTGCCAGCAGCTTGTCGGGCACCTCTAACTATGGCTACACCTTC. Amino acids: CASSLSGTSNYGYTF.